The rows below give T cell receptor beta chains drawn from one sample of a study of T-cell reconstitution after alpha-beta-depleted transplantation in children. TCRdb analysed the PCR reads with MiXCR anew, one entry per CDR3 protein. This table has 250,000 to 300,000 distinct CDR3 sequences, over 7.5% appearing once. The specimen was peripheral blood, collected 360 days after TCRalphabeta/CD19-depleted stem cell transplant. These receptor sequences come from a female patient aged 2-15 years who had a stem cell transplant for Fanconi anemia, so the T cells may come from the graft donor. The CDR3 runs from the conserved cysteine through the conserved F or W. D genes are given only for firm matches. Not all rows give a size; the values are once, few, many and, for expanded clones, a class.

TGTGCCAGCAGTTACTCAACAGGGAGTACGCAGTATTTT	CASSYSTGSTQYF	many	TRBV6-5	TRBJ2-3	.
TGTGCCAGCAGCTTAGGGGGACAGGGGAAATACGAGCAGTACTTC	CASSLGGQGKYEQYF	few	TRBV7-3	TRBJ2-7	TRBD1
TGTGCCAGCAGCACCCCCACGAATTATAAAGCTTTCTTT	CASSTPTNYKAFF	.	TRBV28	TRBJ1-1	.
TGTGCCAGCAGTGCCACACAGGGGGCTGGCTATGAGCAGTTCTTC	CASSATQGAGYEQFF	many	TRBV27	TRBJ2-1	TRBD1
TGTGCCAGCAGCTACTCCCGGGACGTAGAAAGGAACCCCGGGGAGCTGTTTTTT	CASSYSRDVERNPGELFF	.	TRBV7-2	TRBJ2-2	.
TGCAGTGCTTTTCCGGGACAGGGGAATTCACCCCTCCACTTT	CSAFPGQGNSPLHF	few	TRBV20-1	TRBJ1-6	TRBD1
TGCAGCGTGGGGGGGCTCGAGGGTAACTACTATGGCTACACCTTC	CSVGGLEGNYYGYTF	many	TRBV29-1	TRBJ1-2	.
TGTGCCAGCAGCGGGGACAGGTTGAATGAAAAACTGTTTTTT	CASSGDRLNEKLFF	many	TRBV9	TRBJ1-4	TRBD1
TGTGCCAGCGGCGGTTTCGGAGGCGGAGAGACCCAGTACTTC	CASGGFGGGETQYF	many	TRBV2	TRBJ2-5	.
TGTGCCAGCAGGCGAGCCTATGGCTACACCTTC	CASRRAYGYTF	many	TRBV12-3/TRBV12-4	TRBJ1-2	.
TGTGCCACCAGTGATTTTATTGGGGCGGGTCTCTCCTACAATGAGCAGTTCTTC	CATSDFIGAGLSYNEQFF	medium-sized	TRBV24-1	TRBJ2-1	.
TGTGCCATCTGCCGAAGGGTACAAGAGACCCAGTACTTC	CAICRRVQETQYF	.	TRBV3-1	TRBJ2-5	.
TGTGCCAGCAGGAAGCAGGGAAGAGGGAGCACAGATACGCAGTATTTT	CASRKQGRGSTDTQYF	.	TRBV5-6	TRBJ2-3	.
TGTGCCATCAATTCAGGGTCCTATGGCTACACCTTC	CAINSGSYGYTF	few	TRBV10-3	TRBJ1-2	.
TGTGCCACCGGGGACACTAAAAACATTCAGTACTTC	CATGDTKNIQYF	many	TRBV24-1	TRBJ2-4	.
TGCGCCAGCAGCCTAGGGGGGACTAGCAATCAGCCCCAGCATTTT	CASSLGGTSNQPQHF	many	TRBV5-1	TRBJ1-5	.
TGTGCCAGCTCGGCGACAAGAAATGCGAACACTGAAGCTTTCTTT	CASSATRNANTEAFF	.	TRBV18	TRBJ1-1	.
TGTGCCACCGGGGGGGCGGATCAGCCCCAGCATTTT	CATGGADQPQHF	few	TRBV6-6	TRBJ1-5	.
TGTGCCAGCAGCTTAAGCCCCCCAGGCAGAGGCACAGATACGCAGTATTTT	CASSLSPPGRGTDTQYF	.	TRBV7-3	TRBJ2-3	.
TGTGCCAGCAGCTGGGTTTTCGGGGGGGGGCCACAAGAGACCCAGTACTTC	CASSWVFGGGPQETQYF	few	TRBV5-6	TRBJ2-5	TRBD2
TGTGCCAGCAGCTTTAGAGGACCGCCGAACACTGAAGCTTTCTTT	CASSFRGPPNTEAFF	many	TRBV4-2	TRBJ1-1	.
TGCAGTGCTAGAGATATACAGGGGGCAAATCAGCCCCAGCATTTT	CSARDIQGANQPQHF	few	TRBV20-1	TRBJ1-5	TRBD1
TGCAGCGTTCAGGGCCAAGAGACCCAGTACTTC	CSVQGQETQYF	many	TRBV29-1	TRBJ2-5	.
TGCGCCAGCAGCTTTTCTGGGACAGGGACCACTGAAGCTTTCTTT	CASSFSGTGTTEAFF	many	TRBV5-1	TRBJ1-1	TRBD1
TGTGCCAGCAGCCTTGGAGGGGAGGACACTGAAGCTTTCTTT	CASSLGGEDTEAFF	many	TRBV7-8	TRBJ1-1	.
TGCGCCAGCAGCCAAGAAGGAGACTCTGGAAACACCATATATTTT	CASSQEGDSGNTIYF	.	TRBV4-1	TRBJ1-3	.
TGTGCCAGCAGCGCCCATACAGGGAACCAAGAGACCCAGTACTTC	CASSAHTGNQETQYF	many	TRBV9	TRBJ2-5	.
TGTGCCAGCAGCTTGTCAGCCCTCCGGCTTGCGACCAAAAACATTCAGTACTTC	CASSLSALRLATKNIQYF	many	TRBV5-6	TRBJ2-4	.
TGTGCCACCAGCAGAGTTTATAGAAACACCATATATTTT	CATSRVYRNTIYF	many	TRBV15	TRBJ1-3	.
TGTGCCAGCAGCTTATGGGGGGCTGGCACAGATACGCAGTATTTT	CASSLWGAGTDTQYF	many	TRBV7-9	TRBJ2-3	.
TGCAGTGCTACAGGGTTTAGGCTCACCTATGGCTACACCTTC	CSATGFRLTYGYTF	.	TRBV20-1	TRBJ1-2	.
TGTGCCACCGGGGATGGCTACACCTTC	CATGDGYTF	many	TRBV6-6	TRBJ1-2	.
TGCAGTGCTTACAGGGGGCTCGATGAGACCCAGTACTTC	CSAYRGLDETQYF	many	TRBV20-1	TRBJ2-5	TRBD1
TGCGCCAGCAGCCAAGCACTCGGGCACCCTGAGCAGTACTTC	CASSQALGHPEQYF	many	TRBV4-1	TRBJ2-7	.
TGCAGCGTTGGGGACAGGGGTAATCAGCCCCAGCATTTT	CSVGDRGNQPQHF	many	TRBV29-1	TRBJ1-5	TRBD1
TGCAGTGCTAGAGATCTTTCTGTCGATGAGCAGTTCTTC	CSARDLSVDEQFF	.	TRBV20-1	TRBJ2-1	.
TGTGCCAGCAGCTTAGTGCGGGAAACAGATACGCAGTATTTT	CASSLVRETDTQYF	few	TRBV7-6	TRBJ2-3	.
TGTGCCAGCAGCTTTGCATTTTCCGTCCAAGAGACCCAGTACTTC	CASSFAFSVQETQYF	.	TRBV11-2	TRBJ2-5	.
TGTGCCAGCAGCTTACGGTCAGGGGCTGGGACCACTGAAGCTTTCTTT	CASSLRSGAGTTEAFF	many	TRBV7-2	TRBJ1-1	.
TGTGCCAGCAGCCCTTCCCATCTGGACAGATCTGGAAACACCATATATTTT	CASSPSHLDRSGNTIYF	.	TRBV11-2	TRBJ1-3	.
TGTGCCAGCAGCGCCGGGGGGAGAGGCTATGGCTACACCTTC	CASSAGGRGYGYTF	many	TRBV9	TRBJ1-2	.
TGTGCCAGCAGTGAATTCGGACAGGGGTACAATGAGCAGTTCTTC	CASSEFGQGYNEQFF	.	TRBV25-1	TRBJ2-1	TRBD1
TGTGCCAGCAGTTTAAGGAGAGGCAAAAACATTCAGTACTTC	CASSLRRGKNIQYF	many	TRBV12-3/TRBV12-4	TRBJ2-4	.
TGTGCCAGCAGGGGACTAGCGGGAGGACTCGAGTTCTTC	CASRGLAGGLEFF	few	TRBV6-1	TRBJ2-1	TRBD2
TGTGCCAGCGAGACAGCTAATACGCAGTATTTT	CASETANTQYF	many	TRBV27	TRBJ2-3	.
TGCGCCAGCAGCCAACTGGACAGAAGAACTGAAGCTTTCTTT	CASSQLDRRTEAFF	.	TRBV4-1	TRBJ1-1	.
TGTGCCAGCAGTTTGGGGGGGGGCTCTAACTATGGCTACACCTTC	CASSLGGGSNYGYTF	.	TRBV12-3/TRBV12-4	TRBJ1-2	.
TGTGCCAGCTCACCTATGACAGGGTTTAGTTACGAGCAGTACTTC	CASSPMTGFSYEQYF	.	TRBV18	TRBJ2-7	TRBD1
TGTGCCAGCAGCCAAGATACAGGGACAGAAGAGACCCAGTACTTC	CASSQDTGTEETQYF	few	TRBV4-2	TRBJ2-5	TRBD1
TGTGCCAGCAGTTTATTCGGGACGGGCACAGGGGAGCAGTACTTC	CASSLFGTGTGEQYF	many	TRBV28	TRBJ2-7	.
TGCAGTGCTTTGACGTTGATTGGCACTGAAGCTTTCTTT	CSALTLIGTEAFF	many	TRBV20-1	TRBJ1-1	.
TGTGCCAGCAGTTACCATCCGCCGGGACCGCATAATGAAAAACTGTTTTTT	CASSYHPPGPHNEKLFF	.	TRBV6-5	TRBJ1-4	.
TGTGCCAGCAGTTTATGGGGCCCGCCTGGGGTCAATGAGCAGTTCTTC	CASSLWGPPGVNEQFF	.	TRBV28	TRBJ2-1	.
TGTGCCAGCAGTTTAAGTGGAGGGGTGGTCACTGAAGCTTTCTTT	CASSLSGGVVTEAFF	many	TRBV12-3/TRBV12-4	TRBJ1-1	.